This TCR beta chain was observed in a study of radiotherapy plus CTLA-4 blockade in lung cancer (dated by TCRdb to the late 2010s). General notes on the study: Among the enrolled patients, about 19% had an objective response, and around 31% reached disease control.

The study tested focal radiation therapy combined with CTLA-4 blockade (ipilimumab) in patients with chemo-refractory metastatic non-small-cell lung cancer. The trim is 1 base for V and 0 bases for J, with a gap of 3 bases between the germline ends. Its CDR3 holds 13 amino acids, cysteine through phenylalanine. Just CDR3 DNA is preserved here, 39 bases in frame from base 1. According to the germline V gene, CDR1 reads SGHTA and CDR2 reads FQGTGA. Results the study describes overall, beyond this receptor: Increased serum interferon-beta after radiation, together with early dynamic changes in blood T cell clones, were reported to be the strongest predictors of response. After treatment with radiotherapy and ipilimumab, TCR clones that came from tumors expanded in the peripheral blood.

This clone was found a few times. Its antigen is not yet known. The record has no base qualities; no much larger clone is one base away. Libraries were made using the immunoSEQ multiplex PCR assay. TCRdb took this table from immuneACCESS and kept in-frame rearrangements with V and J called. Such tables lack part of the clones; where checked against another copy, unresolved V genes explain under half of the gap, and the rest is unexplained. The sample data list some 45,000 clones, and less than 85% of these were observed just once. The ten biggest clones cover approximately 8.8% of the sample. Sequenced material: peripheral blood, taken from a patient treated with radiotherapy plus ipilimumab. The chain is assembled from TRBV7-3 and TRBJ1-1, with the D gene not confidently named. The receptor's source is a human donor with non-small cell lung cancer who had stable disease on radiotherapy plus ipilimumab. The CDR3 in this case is CASSLMMNTEAFF. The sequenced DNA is TGTGCCAGCAGCTTAATGATGAACACTGAAGCTTTCTTT.